This T cell receptor (beta chain) was sequenced in a study of blood T cell repertoires in COVID-19. Study as a whole: T cells, B-cell-depleted T cells, or PBMCs supplied cDNA or gDNA.

The V gene end was trimmed by 6 bases and the J gene end by 8 bases; junction bases not matched to a gene: 5. The CDR3 is 13 residues long. Germline V gives CDR1 LNHDA, CDR2 SQIVND (reference sequence). Authors' methods: The authors estimated nucleated cell counts from reference gene primer amplification. Produced via immunoSEQ multiplex PCR; TCRdb's table is partial and in-frame only. That table furnishes V, J and clone size, whereas the DNA furnished D and trimming. The data contain roughly 330,000 clones, around 87% of them singletons. With regard to this clone: Other DNA sequences from this sample encode an identical CDR3 as well.

Participants' reported clinical history set cohort assignment. The study counted Cohort 3 donors as recovered given two negative PCRs, clearance, or symptom resolution. The source of this sequence is a woman aged 25 to 45 who had recovered from COVID-19. The rearrangement links TRBV19 to TRBJ1-2, with 11 bases fitting TRBD1. The specimen was PBMCs or T cells enriched from blood (not recorded which). For the CDR3, the DNA is TGTGCCAGTAGCCCGGGACAGGGGGTCGGCTACACCTTC. Amino acid sequence: CASSPGQGVGYTF.